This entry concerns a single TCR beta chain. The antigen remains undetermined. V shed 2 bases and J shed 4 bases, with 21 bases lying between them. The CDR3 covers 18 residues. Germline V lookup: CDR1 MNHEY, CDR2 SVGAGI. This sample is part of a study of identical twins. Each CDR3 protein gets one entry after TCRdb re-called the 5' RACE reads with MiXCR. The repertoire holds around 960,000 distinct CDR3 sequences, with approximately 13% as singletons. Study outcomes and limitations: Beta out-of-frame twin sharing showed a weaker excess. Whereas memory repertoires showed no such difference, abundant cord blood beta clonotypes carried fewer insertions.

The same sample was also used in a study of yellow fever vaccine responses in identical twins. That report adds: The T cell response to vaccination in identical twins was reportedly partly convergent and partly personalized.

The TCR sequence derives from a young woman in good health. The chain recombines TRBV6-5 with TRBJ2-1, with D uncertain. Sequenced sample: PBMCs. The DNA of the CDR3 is TGTGCCAGCAGTTACATGGGCGCCTCTGGGTCTTTGTACAATGAGCAGTTCTTC. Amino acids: CASSYMGASGSLYNEQFF.